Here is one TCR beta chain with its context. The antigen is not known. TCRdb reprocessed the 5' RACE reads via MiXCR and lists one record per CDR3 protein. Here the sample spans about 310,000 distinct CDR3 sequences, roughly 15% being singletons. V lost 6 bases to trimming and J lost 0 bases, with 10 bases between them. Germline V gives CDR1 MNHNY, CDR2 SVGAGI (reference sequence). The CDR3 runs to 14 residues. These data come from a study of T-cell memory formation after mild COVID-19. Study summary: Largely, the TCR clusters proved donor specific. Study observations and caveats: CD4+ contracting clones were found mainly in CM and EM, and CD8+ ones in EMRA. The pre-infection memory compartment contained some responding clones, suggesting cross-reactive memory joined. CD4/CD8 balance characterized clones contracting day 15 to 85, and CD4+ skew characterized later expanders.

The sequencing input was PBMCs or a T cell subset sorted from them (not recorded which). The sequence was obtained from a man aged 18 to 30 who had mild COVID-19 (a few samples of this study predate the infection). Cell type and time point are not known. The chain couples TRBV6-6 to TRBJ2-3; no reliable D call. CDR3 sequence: CASSQTLSTDTQYF. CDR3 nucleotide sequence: TGTGCCAGCAGCCAGACTCTTAGCACAGATACGCAGTATTTT.